A selection of T cell receptor beta chains follows, all from one sample in a study of graft-versus-host responses after intestinal transplantation. Libraries were prepared by immunoSEQ multiplex PCR; TCRdb keeps only in-frame clonotypes and omits some of them. The data contain fewer than 20,000 clones, 95% of them seen just once; the ten biggest clones take up more than 0.6%. Source: PBMCs, taken 23 days after intestinal transplant. The receptors originated from a human patient who received an intestinal transplant, so some T cells may come from the graft donor. CDR3s include the opening cysteine and the closing phenylalanine or tryptophan. Fields, in order: clone size, V gene, J gene, D gene, CDR3 protein, CDR3 DNA. A D gene is named only where the DNA matches it firmly. Expanded clones get a size class; other rows say once, few or many, or leave the size out.

-	TRBV27	TRBJ1-2	TRBD1	CASSWDSWSPYGYTF	TGTGCCAGCAGTTGGGACAGCTGGAGTCCTTATGGCTACACCTTC
-	TRBV28	TRBJ2-3	-	CASSLLTGEDNRGGGTDTQYF	TGTGCCAGCAGCCTCTTAACGGGGGAGGATAACAGGGGAGGGGGCACAGATACGCAGTATTTT
once	TRBV7-9	TRBJ2-2	-	CASSLVLGNTGELFF	TGTGCCAGCAGCTTAGTTTTAGGGAACACCGGGGAGCTGTTTTTT
-	TRBV5-1	TRBJ2-1	TRBD2	CASSLVAGGPRFF	TGCGCCAGCAGCTTGGTAGCGGGAGGGCCTCGGTTCTTC
-	TRBV5-1	TRBJ2-2	TRBD1	CASSKTSDRVNTGELFF	TGCGCCAGCAGCAAAACATCAGACAGGGTGAACACCGGAGAGCTGTTTTTT
-	TRBV4-1	TRBJ2-7	-	CASSPSGGLAVRIPSYEQYF	TGCGCCAGCAGCCCCTCAGGGGGGCTAGCGGTGCGAATCCCCTCCTACGAGCAGTACTTC
-	TRBV5-6	TRBJ2-3	-	CASSLSSGTDTQYF	TGTGCCAGCAGCTTGTCTAGCGGCACAGATACGCAGTATTTT
-	TRBV19	TRBJ1-1	-	CASGKDYTEAFF	TGTGCCAGTGGCAAGGATTACACTGAAGCTTTCTTT
-	TRBV11-2	TRBJ1-1	-	CASSNGLDREAFF	TGTGCCAGCAGCAATGGGTTAGATAGGGAAGCTTTCTTT
-	TRBV27	TRBJ2-7	TRBD2	CASSLSSGTYEQYF	TGTGCCAGCAGTTTGTCTAGCGGGACCTACGAGCAGTACTTC
-	TRBV5-5	TRBJ2-1	-	CASSWSLEQFF	TGTGCCAGCAGCTGGAGCCTGGAGCAGTTCTTC
-	TRBV10-2	TRBJ2-3	TRBD2	CASSGRERADTQYF	TGCGCCAGCAGTGGGCGGGAGAGGGCAGATACGCAGTATTTT
-	TRBV2	TRBJ2-7	-	CASSEYPYEQYF	TGTGCCAGCAGTGAATACCCCTACGAGCAGTACTTC
-	TRBV27	TRBJ1-4	-	CASSSLGLNEKLFF	TGTGCCAGCAGTTCTCTGGGCCTTAATGAAAAACTGTTTTTT